These T cell receptor beta chains were read from a single sample in a study of blood T cell repertoires in COVID-19. Repertoires were generated with immunoSEQ multiplex PCR, while TCRdb's copy carries only in-frame clones and drops some. The table shows roughly 88,000 clones, with over 80% occurring only once. Sequences were obtained from peripheral blood. Receptors were obtained from a woman between 50 and 59 years old in a cohort sampled during active COVID-19. CDR3s include the opening cysteine and the closing phenylalanine or tryptophan. Fields, in order: V gene, D gene, clone size, J gene, CDR3 protein, CDR3 DNA. A D gene is named only where the DNA matches it firmly. Not every row has a clone size; where given, it reads once, few, many or a size class.

>TRBV5-1|NA|NA|TRBJ2-3
CASKLESDTQYF
TGCGCCAGCAAGCTTGAGTCAGATACGCAGTATTTT
>TRBV4-1|NA|few|TRBJ1-3
CASSRSRTTYSGNTIYF
TGCGCCAGCAGCCGTTCCAGGACTACCTACTCTGGAAACACCATATATTTT
>TRBV5-1|TRBD1|NA|TRBJ2-2
CASSLPGTGTTGELFF
TGCGCCAGCAGCTTACCCGGGACAGGGACCACCGGGGAGCTGTTTTTT
>TRBV5-1|TRBD1|NA|TRBJ2-7
CASSLVGTVYEQYF
TGCGCCAGCAGCTTGGTCGGGACAGTCTACGAGCAGTACTTC
>TRBV28|TRBD1|NA|TRBJ1-1
CASRLPPGQGTEAFF
TGTGCCAGCAGACTACCACCGGGACAGGGGACTGAAGCTTTCTTT
>TRBV7-3|NA|NA|TRBJ2-3
CASSFGGPRTDTQYF
TGTGCCAGCAGCTTCGGGGGGCCCCGCACAGATACGCAGTATTTT
>TRBV27|NA|NA|TRBJ1-1
CASSASSGSVGTEAFF
TGTGCCAGCAGCGCCTCTAGCGGGTCTGTGGGCACTGAAGCTTTCTTT
>TRBV30|TRBD1|NA|TRBJ2-7
CAWQPQGAQTEQYF
TGTGCCTGGCAGCCACAGGGGGCGCAGACCGAGCAGTACTTC
>TRBV5-1|TRBD1|NA|TRBJ2-7
CASSMDRGGEQYF
TGCGCCAGCAGCATGGACAGGGGCGGGGAGCAGTACTTC
>TRBV13|NA|NA|TRBJ1-2
CASSTGYGLYGYTF
TGTGCCAGCAGCACAGGGTACGGGCTCTATGGCTACACCTTC
>TRBV7-2|TRBD1|few|TRBJ2-7
CASSLDTGDEQYF
TGTGCCAGCAGCTTAGATACAGGGGACGAGCAGTACTTC
>TRBV6-6|NA|NA|TRBJ2-7
CASSYVQGSYEQYF
TGTGCCAGCAGTTACGTGCAGGGGTCCTACGAGCAGTACTTC
>TRBV29-1|TRBD1|once|TRBJ1-2
CSVVTGTGGRGYTF
TGCAGCGTCGTCACCGGGACAGGGGGCAGGGGCTACACCTTC
>TRBV12-5|TRBD1|NA|TRBJ2-7
CASGSGQKSYEQYF
TGTGCTAGTGGATCGGGACAGAAGTCGTACGAGCAGTACTTC
>TRBV11-2|TRBD1|NA|TRBJ2-7
CASLGQGAYYEQYF
TGTGCCAGCTTGGGACAGGGGGCTTATTACGAGCAGTACTTC
>TRBV10-3|NA|NA|TRBJ2-4
CAISRDSNIQYF
TGTGCCATCAGCCGAGATTCCAACATTCAGTACTTC
>TRBV15|TRBD1|NA|TRBJ2-7
CATSREGTGSYEQYF
TGTGCCACCAGCAGAGAGGGGACAGGGTCCTACGAGCAGTACTTC
>TRBV14|TRBD1|NA|TRBJ1-4
CASSPLRDRELFF
TGTGCCAGCAGCCCCCTCCGGGACAGGGAACTGTTTTTT
>TRBV11-2|TRBD2|NA|TRBJ2-7
CASSLGREDEQYF
TGTGCCAGCAGCTTAGGGCGGGAGGACGAGCAGTACTTC
>TRBV14|NA|NA|TRBJ1-1
CASSQERGLYRIEAFF
TGTGCCAGCAGCCAAGAAAGAGGGCTATACAGAATTGAAGCTTTCTTT
>TRBV6-5|NA|NA|TRBJ1-2
CASSAAQGSYGYTF
TGTGCCAGCAGCGCGGCGCAGGGGAGCTATGGCTACACCTTC
>TRBV14|TRBD2|NA|TRBJ2-1
CASSLPGGIEQFF
TGTGCCAGCAGCCTCCCCGGGGGGATTGAGCAGTTCTTC
>TRBV10-1|TRBD1|NA|TRBJ1-3
CASSGGDRGGNTIYF
TGCGCCAGCAGTGGAGGGGACAGGGGTGGAAACACCATATATTTT
>TRBV29-1|TRBD2|NA|TRBJ2-2
CSVDSGRAGELFF
TGCAGCGTGGACAGCGGGAGGGCCGGGGAGCTGTTTTTT
>TRBV28|TRBD1|NA|TRBJ1-5
CASTGDYSNQPQHF
TGTGCCAGTACAGGGGATTATAGCAATCAGCCCCAGCATTTT
>TRBV6-9|TRBD2|NA|TRBJ2-1
CASSYSGTPGGYNEQFF
TGTGCCAGCAGTTATTCGGGCACCCCGGGGGGTTACAATGAGCAGTTCTTC
>TRBV7-9|TRBD1|NA|TRBJ2-7
CASSEPGQGAYEQYF
TGTGCCAGCAGCGAACCGGGACAGGGGGCTTACGAGCAGTACTTC
>TRBV28|TRBD1|NA|TRBJ1-2
CASSTRGPYGYTF
TGTGCCAGCAGTACTAGGGGGCCCTATGGCTACACCTTC
>TRBV27|TRBD2|NA|TRBJ2-1
CASSPLAGPLKEQFF
TGTGCCAGCAGCCCCCTAGCGGGGCCTCTAAAGGAGCAGTTCTTC
>TRBV27|TRBD1|NA|TRBJ2-7
CASRAGGQNEQYF
TGTGCCAGCAGGGCAGGGGGTCAAAACGAGCAGTACTTC
>TRBV3-1/TRBV3-2|NA|NA|TRBJ1-1
CASSQGRGNTEAFF
TGTGCCAGCAGCCAGGGGCGCGGTAACACTGAAGCTTTCTTT
>TRBV11-2|NA|NA|TRBJ2-5
CASSPRAGGETQYF
TGTGCCAGCAGCCCCCGGGCAGGAGGAGAGACCCAGTACTTC
>TRBV19|TRBD2|NA|TRBJ2-3
CASSRSGLAEDTQYF
TGTGCCAGTAGTAGGTCCGGACTAGCAGAAGATACGCAGTATTTT